These 10 T cell receptor beta chains were sequenced from one sample in a study of T cell repertoires in cytomegalovirus infection. No antigens are known for them. TCRdb ran MiXCR on the reads and lists one entry per CDR3 protein. The sample has around 500,000 distinct CDR3 sequences, about 39% seen once; the top ten hold around 45%. The material was cultured PBMCs, obtained from culture after CMV antigen stimulation. The receptors were sampled from a human donor in good health (CMV status not recorded). Some clones in this sample may be carry-over from other donors' samples.

This clonotype turned up a few times. The chain carries TRBV29-1 and TRBJ2-3; a possible D gene is TRBD2 (5 bases). Trimming took 1 base from V and 6 from J, leaving 5 bases between them. The CDR3 spans 11 residues. Germline V CDR1 and CDR2: SQVTM, ANQGSEA. The CDR3 protein is CSVEGGDTQYF. CDR3 in DNA: TGCAGCGTTGAAGGAGGGGATACGCAGTATTTT.

V gene TRBV7-2 combines with J gene TRBJ2-3; 12 positions match TRBD2. V trimming: 2 bases; J trimming: 4 bases; junction bases outside the gene matches: 16. The CDR3 has 20 residues. Germline loops: CDR1 SGHTA, CDR2 FQGNSA. CDR3 coding DNA: TGTGCCAGCAGCTTACTAGCCTCTAGCGGGAGGGCCCGGTATTCAGATACGCAGTATTTT. Its translation: CASSLLASSGRARYSDTQYF.

J is TRBJ2-5 and V is TRBV7-8; 9 nucleotides line up with TRBD1. After removal of 5 bases from V and 5 bases from J, the junction contained 9 bases not matched to a gene. The CDR3 covers 15 residues. The germline CDR1 and CDR2 sequences are SGHVS and FQNEAQ. This CDR3 reads CASSVPQTGGETQYF. In nucleotides, the CDR3 is TGTGCCAGCAGCGTCCCACAGACAGGGGGGGAGACCCAGTACTTC.

The chain uses TRBV5-1 and TRBJ2-5; possibly TRBD2 for D (5 bases). Germline values: CDR1 SGHRS, CDR2 YFSETQ. The CDR3 totals 14 residues. V shed 7 bases and J shed 2 bases, with 15 bases lying between them. The CDR3 region has the DNA TGCGCCAGCTTTCGGGAAGCAGAACAAGAGACCCAGTACTTC. This sequence encodes CASFREAEQETQYF.

The chain employs TRBV12-3 or TRBV12-4 and TRBJ2-1; 10 positions agree with TRBD2. The CDR3 consists of 16 residues. V was pared by 4 bases and J by 7 bases, with 10 bases of the junction left unmatched. CDR3 residues: CASSSLTSGDTNEQFF. The CDR3 DNA sequence: TGTGCCAGCAGTTCCCTTACTAGCGGGGATACGAATGAGCAGTTCTTC.

The genes are TRBV6-5 and TRBJ2-5, with D possibly being TRBD2 (6 bases). The V end was cut by 6 bases, the J end by 3 bases, with 8 bases between. The germline V gene encodes CDR1 MNHEY and CDR2 SVGAGI. This CDR3 has 12 amino acids. The CDR3 sequence: CASRPSEETQYF. The CDR3 DNA follows: TGTGCCAGCAGACCTAGCGAAGAGACCCAGTACTTC.

The rearrangement uses TRBV4-1 and TRBJ2-3; D not resolved. Germline V lookup: CDR1 MGHRA, CDR2 YSYEKL. Trimming took off 0 bases at V and 2 bases at J, with 9 bases between the two ends. This CDR3 contains 15 residues. As DNA, the CDR3 is TGCGCCAGCAGCCAAGATGGCCTTACCACAGATACGCAGTATTTT. Protein sequence: CASSQDGLTTDTQYF.

This clonotype was found a few times. V is TRBV7-2 and J is TRBJ1-1, with a possible D match to TRBD1 (6 bases). Per germline, CDR1 SGHTA and CDR2 FQGNSA. This CDR3 region has 13 residues. V was clipped by 4 bases and J by 4 bases, with 10 bases between them. This CDR3 is CASSSQGTTEAFF. The CDR3 nucleotides read TGTGCCAGCAGCTCACAGGGAACCACTGAAGCTTTCTTT.

The V and J genes are TRBV6-8 and TRBJ2-7; no definite D call. From germline, CDR1 is MNHGY and CDR2 SAAAGT. V was shortened by 5 bases and J by 0 bases, with 11 bases between the two germline ends. CDR3 length equals 14 residues. For the CDR3, the DNA is TGTGCCAGCAGTCAGGTAGCAGGCTCCTACGAGCAGTACTTC. Encoded protein: CASSQVAGSYEQYF.

This clonotype was observed once. This chain links TRBV20-1 with TRBJ1-1; 12 nucleotides agree with TRBD1. Germline V gives CDR1 DFQATT, CDR2 SNEGSKA (reference sequence). CDR3 length equals 14 residues. Trimming cost V 7 bases and J 8 bases; bases outside gene matches: 11. CDR3 in DNA: TGCAGTGTTCAACCGGGACAGGGGGCACAAGAAGCTTTCTTT. Encoded protein: CSVQPGQGAQEAFF.